The 14 T cell receptor beta chains presented below share a single source sample, sequenced in a study of tumor T cells in aggressive B-cell lymphoma. TCRdb's copy holds only in-frame clones and misses some; the assay was immunoSEQ multiplex PCR. This repertoire shows roughly 9,000 clones, 80% to 90% found once; its top ten account for under 4%. Specimen: tumor tissue. All receptors come from an adult with diffuse large B cell lymphoma.

The genes are TRBV19 and TRBJ2-7, with 8 bases lining up with TRBD1. The CDR3 loop spans 15 amino acids. V dropped 3 bases and J dropped 4; count of bases not matched to a gene: 8. CDR1 is LNHDA and CDR2 is SQIVND in the germline V gene (reference sequence). Written as DNA, the CDR3 is TGTGCCAGTAGTATGAGGACAGGGCCGCAGTACGAGCAGTACTTC. This sequence encodes CASSMRTGPQYEQYF.

The chain employs TRBV5-6 and TRBJ1-2; D possibly corresponds to TRBD1 (5 bases). The germline V gene encodes CDR1 SGHDT and CDR2 YYEEEE. Trimming stripped 6 bases from V and 2 bases from J, with 11 bases between. The CDR3 length is 13 residues. Here the CDR3 DNA reads TGTGCCAGCACCGCGGGGGGAAACTATGGCTACACCTTC. Translating it yields CASTAGGNYGYTF.

The chain has TRBV4-3 and TRBJ2-5, with D perhaps matching TRBD1 (6 bases). V was cut by 2 bases and J by 3 bases, with 13 bases left in between. The length of the CDR3 is 15 residues. Germline V gene sequence: CDR1 LGHNA, CDR2 YSLEER. As DNA, the CDR3 is TGCGCCAGCAGCCAAAACAGGGCCCAAAAAGAGACCCAGTACTTC. It yields the protein CASSQNRAQKETQYF.

The chain uses TRBV7-6 and TRBJ1-2; D not certain. This CDR3 contains 17 residues. Trimming took off 5 bases at V and 4 bases at J, with 23 bases between the two ends. CDR1 and CDR2 (germline): SGHVS, FNYEAQ. The CDR3 sequence is CASSRAYESRKIYGYTF. The CDR3 DNA follows: TGTGCCAGCAGCCGCGCCTATGAATCTCGAAAGATCTATGGCTACACCTTC.

This chain connects TRBV7-3 to TRBJ2-1; 11 nucleotides align to TRBD1. Germline loops: CDR1 SGHTA, CDR2 FQGTGA. CDR3 length equals 16 residues. V gave up 2 bases and J gave up 4 bases; unmatched junction bases: 4. The CDR3 sequence: CASSLGTGGTYNEQFF. CDR3 DNA: TGTGCCAGCAGCTTAGGGACAGGGGGGACATACAATGAGCAGTTCTTC.

The chain has TRBV28 and TRBJ1-4; 7 bases match TRBD1. Germline V gene sequence: CDR1 MDHEN, CDR2 SYDVKM. The CDR3 is 17 residues long. With V trimmed by 4 bases and J by 5 bases, 13 bases remained unmatched. The CDR3 here is CASSWVYRGDYNEKLFF. In nucleotides, the CDR3 is TGTGCCAGCAGTTGGGTTTACAGGGGTGATTACAATGAAAAACTGTTTTTT.

The chain joins TRBV7-2 to TRBJ1-2; D might be TRBD1 (5 bases). Germline V gives CDR1 SGHTA, CDR2 FQGNSA. V was cut by 6 bases and J by 8 bases, with 19 bases left in between. CDR3 length equals 14 residues. This CDR3 is CASSLLVGGGGYTF. CDR3 sequence (DNA): TGTGCCAGCAGTCTCCTAGTCGGGGGAGGGGGCTACACCTTC.

The chain carries TRBV28 and TRBJ1-1, with TRBD1 identical over 7 bases. Germline assignment: CDR1 MDHEN and CDR2 SYDVKM. The V gene end was trimmed by 8 bases and the J gene end by 3 bases; junction bases not matched to a gene: 6. This CDR3 is 13 amino acids long. The chain's CDR3 is CASGTQGYTEAFF. The CDR3 DNA reads as TGTGCCAGCGGGACACAGGGGTACACTGAAGCTTTCTTT.

The genes are TRBV28 and TRBJ2-3; D is perhaps TRBD2 (6 bases). V lost 4 bases and J 6 bases, leaving 20 bases between the germline ends. This CDR3 contains 16 residues. Germline V gene sequence: CDR1 MDHEN, CDR2 SYDVKM. CDR3 nucleotides: TGTGCCAGCAGTTCGGCGGGGCTTCTCACCGGGGATACGCAGTATTTT. Its translation is CASSSAGLLTGDTQYF. Full variable domain (missing parts from reference TRBV28 and TRBJ2-3): DVKVTQSSRYLVKRTGEKVFLECVQDMDHENMFWYRQDPGLGLRLIYFSYDVKMKEKGDIPEGYSVSREKKERFSLILESASTNQTSMYLCASSSAGLLTGDTQYFGPGTRLTVL.

This chain joins TRBV28 and TRBJ2-1, with 11 positions matching TRBD2. This CDR3 spans 15 amino acids. CDR1 is MDHEN, CDR2 SYDVKM, per germline. The V and J ends lost 0 bases and 7 bases, in that order; junction bases with no gene match: 2. In nucleotides, the CDR3 is TGTGCCAGCAGTTTATGGACTAGCGGGAAAAATGAGCAGTTCTTC. Translating gives CASSLWTSGKNEQFF. The entire variable domain, with the rest obtained from reference TRBV28 and TRBJ2-1, is as follows: DVKVTQSSRYLVKRTGEKVFLECVQDMDHENMFWYRQDPGLGLRLIYFSYDVKMKEKGDIPEGYSVSREKKERFSLILESASTNQTSMYLCASSLWTSGKNEQFFGPGTRLTVL.

The chain has TRBV19 and TRBJ2-2, with a possible D match to TRBD1 (6 bases). Trimming took off 2 bases at V and 4 bases at J, with 11 bases between the two ends. The germline V gene has CDR1 LNHDA and CDR2 SQIVND (reference sequence). The CDR3 sequence is 15 residues long. The CDR3 bases are TGTGCCAGTAGTATAACAGGGCGAGCCACCGGGGAGCTGTTTTTT. Translation gives CASSITGRATGELFF.

The chain recombines TRBV11-1 with TRBJ2-1, with D maybe TRBD1 (7 bases). Germline CDR1 and CDR2: SGHAT and FQDESV (reference sequence). There are 17 residues in the CDR3. Trimming left V 5 bases short and J 0 bases short, with 17 bases between. The CDR3 DNA sequence: TGTGCCAGCAGCCCCATGGAGGGGGCCCCCTCCTACAATGAGCAGTTCTTC. It codes for CASSPMEGAPSYNEQFF.

V gene TRBV11-2 combines with J gene TRBJ1-3; 7 bases agree with TRBD1. The CDR3 runs to 17 residues. Germline CDR1 is SGHAT and CDR2 is FQNNGV. V was clipped by 3 bases and J by 0 bases; unmatched bases: 8. The CDR3 protein is CASSFSRDSNSGNTIYF. CDR3 sequence (DNA): TGTGCCAGCAGCTTTAGCCGGGACAGCAACTCTGGAAACACCATATATTTT.

This sequence joins TRBV7-2 and TRBJ1-1; D possibly corresponds to TRBD1 (6 bases). Deletions cut 3 bases from V and 1 base from J, with 15 bases between. Looked up from germline, CDR1 is SGHTA and CDR2 is FQGNSA. This CDR3 comprises 16 residues. The CDR3: CASSLDSRRENTEAFF. Here the CDR3 DNA reads TGTGCCAGCAGCTTGGACAGTCGAAGGGAGAACACTGAAGCTTTCTTT.